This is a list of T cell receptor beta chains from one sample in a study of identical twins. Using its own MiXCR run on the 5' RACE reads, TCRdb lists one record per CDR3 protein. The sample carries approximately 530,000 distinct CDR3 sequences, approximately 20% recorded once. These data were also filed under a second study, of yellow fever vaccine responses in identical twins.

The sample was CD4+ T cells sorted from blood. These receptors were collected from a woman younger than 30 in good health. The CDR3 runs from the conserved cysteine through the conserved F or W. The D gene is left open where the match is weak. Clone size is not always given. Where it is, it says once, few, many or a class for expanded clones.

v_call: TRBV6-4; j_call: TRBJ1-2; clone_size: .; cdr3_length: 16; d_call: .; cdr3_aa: CASRPGWGEANYGYTF; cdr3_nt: TGTGCCAGCAGACCGGGTTGGGGAGAAGCTAACTATGGCTACACCTTC
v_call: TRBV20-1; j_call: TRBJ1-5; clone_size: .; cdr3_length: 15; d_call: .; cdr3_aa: CSASRDGSSNQPQHF; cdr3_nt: TGCAGTGCTAGTCGGGACGGGAGTAGCAATCAGCCCCAGCATTTT
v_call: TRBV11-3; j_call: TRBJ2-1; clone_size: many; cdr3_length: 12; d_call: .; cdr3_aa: CASSLGPNEQFF; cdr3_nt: TGTGCCAGCAGTTTAGGACCCAATGAGCAGTTCTTC
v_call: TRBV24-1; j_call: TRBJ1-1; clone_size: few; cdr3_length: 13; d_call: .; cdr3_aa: CATSEAGNTEAFF; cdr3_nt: TGTGCCACCAGTGAGGCAGGGAACACTGAAGCTTTCTTT
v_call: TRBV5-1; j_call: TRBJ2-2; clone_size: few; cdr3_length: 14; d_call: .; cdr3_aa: CASSLKLYTGELFF; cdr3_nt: TGCGCCAGCAGCTTGAAACTATACACCGGGGAGCTGTTTTTT
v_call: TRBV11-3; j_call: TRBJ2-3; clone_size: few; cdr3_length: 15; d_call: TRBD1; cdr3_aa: CASSLGSDRVDTQYF; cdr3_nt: TGTGCCAGCAGCTTAGGGAGCGACAGGGTGGATACGCAGTATTTT
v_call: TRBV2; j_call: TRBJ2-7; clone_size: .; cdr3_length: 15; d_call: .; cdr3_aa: CASSEAEGRNAGQYF; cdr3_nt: TGTGCCAGCAGTGAAGCGGAAGGCCGGAACGCCGGGCAGTACTTC
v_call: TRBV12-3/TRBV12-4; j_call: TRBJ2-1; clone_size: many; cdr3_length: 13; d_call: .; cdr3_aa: CASTRSVYNEQFF; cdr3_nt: TGTGCCAGCACCCGTAGTGTCTACAATGAGCAGTTCTTC
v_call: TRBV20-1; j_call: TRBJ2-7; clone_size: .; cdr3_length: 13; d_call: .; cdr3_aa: CSAGDLVGYEQYF; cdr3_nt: TGCAGTGCTGGGGACCTGGTGGGTTACGAGCAGTACTTC
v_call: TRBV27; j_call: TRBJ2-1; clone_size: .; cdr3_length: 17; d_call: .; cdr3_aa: CASSLGGRRGSYNEQFF; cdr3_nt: TGTGCCAGCAGCCTGGGGGGGCGGAGGGGCTCCTACAATGAGCAGTTCTTC
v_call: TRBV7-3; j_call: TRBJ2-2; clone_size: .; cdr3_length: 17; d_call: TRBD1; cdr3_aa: CASSLSRTGGTTGELFF; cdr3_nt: TGTGCCAGCAGCTTAAGTAGGACAGGGGGCACCACCGGGGAGCTGTTTTTT
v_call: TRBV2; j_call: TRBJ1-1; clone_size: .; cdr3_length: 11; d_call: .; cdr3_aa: CASQDEPRAFF; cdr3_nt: TGTGCCAGTCAGGACGAACCTCGGGCTTTCTTT
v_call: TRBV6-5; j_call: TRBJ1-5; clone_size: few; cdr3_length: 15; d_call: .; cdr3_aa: CASSFQAGVNQPQHF; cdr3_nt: TGTGCCAGCAGTTTTCAAGCTGGGGTCAATCAGCCCCAGCATTTT
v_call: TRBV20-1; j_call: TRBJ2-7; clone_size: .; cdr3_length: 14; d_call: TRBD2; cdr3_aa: CSAPPGLPSHEQYF; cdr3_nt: TGCAGTGCCCCCCCGGGACTACCCTCCCACGAGCAGTACTTC
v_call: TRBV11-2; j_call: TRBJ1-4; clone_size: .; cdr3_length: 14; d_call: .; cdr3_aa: CASSLAGAREKLFF; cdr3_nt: TGTGCCAGCAGCTTAGCGGGGGCTCGGGAAAAACTGTTTTTT
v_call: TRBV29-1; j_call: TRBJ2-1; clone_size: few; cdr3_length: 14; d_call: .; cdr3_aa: CSVEDFQQINEQFF; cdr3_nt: TGCAGCGTTGAAGATTTTCAGCAGATCAATGAGCAGTTCTTC
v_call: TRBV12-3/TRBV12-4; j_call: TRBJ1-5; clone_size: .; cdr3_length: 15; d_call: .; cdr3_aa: CASSLGRTINQPQHF; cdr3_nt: TGTGCCAGCAGTTTAGGTCGGACCATCAATCAGCCCCAGCATTTT
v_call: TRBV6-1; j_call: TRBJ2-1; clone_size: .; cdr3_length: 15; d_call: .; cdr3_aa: CASSHHRAGYNEQFF; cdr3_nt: TGTGCCAGCAGCCACCATAGAGCTGGCTACAATGAGCAGTTCTTC
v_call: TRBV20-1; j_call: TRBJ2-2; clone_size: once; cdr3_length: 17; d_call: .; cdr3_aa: CSASSRGLTANTGELFF; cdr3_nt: TGCAGTGCTAGTAGCAGGGGACTCACGGCGAACACCGGGGAGCTGTTTTTT
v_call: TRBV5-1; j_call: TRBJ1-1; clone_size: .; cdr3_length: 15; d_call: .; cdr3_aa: CASSLFGEVNTEAFF; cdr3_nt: TGCGCCAGCAGCTTGTTTGGGGAGGTGAACACTGAAGCTTTCTTT
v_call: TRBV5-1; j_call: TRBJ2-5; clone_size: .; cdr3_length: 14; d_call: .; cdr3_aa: CASCPGHLRETQYF; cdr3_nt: TGCGCCAGCTGCCCGGGACACTTACGAGAGACCCAGTACTTC
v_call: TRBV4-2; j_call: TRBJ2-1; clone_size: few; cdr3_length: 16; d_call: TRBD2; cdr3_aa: CASSQYVGGVYNEQFF; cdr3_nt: TGTGCCAGCAGCCAATATGTTGGGGGGGTATACAATGAGCAGTTCTTC